Each of the 25 T cell receptor beta chains below was sequenced from the same sample in a study of T-cell memory formation after mild COVID-19. TCRdb fed the 5' RACE reads into MiXCR, producing one record per CDR3 protein. The sample contains approximately 430,000 distinct CDR3 sequences, less than 25% of which appear only once. What was sequenced was PBMCs or a T cell subset sorted from them (not recorded which). These receptors were obtained from an adult woman who had mild COVID-19 (a few samples of this study predate the infection). Cell type and time point are not known.

The chain joins TRBV12-3 or TRBV12-4 to TRBJ2-5; D remains ambiguous. The CDR3 extends over 15 amino acids. Trimming cost V 2 bases and J 5 bases, with 15 bases left between them. CDR3 in DNA: TGTGCCAGCAGTTTAATTGGTGGGGTCCGGGAGACCCAGTACTTC. Amino acid sequence: CASSLIGGVRETQYF.

The V call is TRBV2, the J call TRBJ2-3, with no clear D. Germline loops: CDR1 SNHLY, CDR2 FYNNEI. Trimming stripped 5 bases from V and 7 bases from J, with 7 bases between. The CDR3 has 11 amino acids. The CDR3 is CASSTLYTQYF. CDR3 coding DNA: TGTGCCAGCAGTACCCTCTATACGCAGTATTTT.

This clonotype was recorded a few times. The chain joins TRBV11-2 to TRBJ2-3; TRBD1 aligns across 9 bases. This CDR3 comprises 17 residues. V lost 5 bases and J lost 3; bases outside the gene matches: 12. CDR1 and CDR2 from the germline V gene are SGHAT and FQNNGV. The CDR3 nucleotides read TGTGCCAGCAGCCTCCGACTCGGGACAGGGAGGACAGATACGCAGTATTTT. Translating it yields CASSLRLGTGRTDTQYF.

This clonotype was picked up a small number of times. This sequence joins TRBV2 and TRBJ1-1; D not certain. Germline-derived CDR1 and CDR2 are SNHLY and FYNNEI. CDR3 size: 10 residues. V was clipped by 9 bases and J by 4 bases, with 6 bases between them. The CDR3 bases are TGTGCCAGTCAGTCCACTGAAGCTTTCTTT. Protein sequence: CASQSTEAFF.

V gene TRBV6-5 combines with J gene TRBJ2-2, with TRBD2 matching 7 bases. Germline values: CDR1 MNHEY, CDR2 SVGAGI. The CDR3 runs to 17 residues. V dropped 2 bases and J dropped 7; count of bases not matched to a gene: 13. As DNA, the CDR3 is TGTGCCAGCAGTTACCGACCCCCGGGCGCGGGGGTCGGGGAGCTGTTTTTT. This encodes CASSYRPPGAGVGELFF.

This chain uses TRBV4-1 with TRBJ2-5, with a tentative D call TRBD2 (5 bases). The CDR3 length is 13 residues. V lost 4 bases, J lost 3 bases, and 9 bases lay in between. Looked up from germline, CDR1 is MGHRA and CDR2 is YSYEKL. The CDR3, as DNA: TGCGCCAGCAGCCGAGCGGTCGAAGAGACCCAGTACTTC. Its protein is CASSRAVEETQYF.

The table lists this clonotype with a few counts. V gene TRBV7-9 combines with J gene TRBJ2-4, with D maybe TRBD2 (5 bases). This CDR3 has 12 residues. Trimming took 6 bases from V and 8 from J, leaving 11 bases between them. Germline assignment: CDR1 SEHNR and CDR2 FQNEAQ (reference sequence). CDR3 DNA sequence: TGTGCCAGCAGTCCCAACGGGGACATTCAGTACTTC. Translated, it gives CASSPNGDIQYF.

The rearrangement joins TRBV5-6 to TRBJ2-7; 8 bases align to TRBD1. CDR3 length: 16 residues. The V gene's germline CDR1 is SGHDT and CDR2 YYEEEE. V shed 3 bases, J shed 2 bases, and the junction held 10 bases outside the gene matches. CDR3 sequence (DNA): TGTGCCAGCAGCTGGGGGGCTGAGGACAGGGCCTACGAGCAGTACTTC. Protein: CASSWGAEDRAYEQYF.

This clonotype has only a few counts. The V gene is TRBV10-3, the J gene TRBJ2-5; no clear D gene. Per germline, CDR1 ENHRY and CDR2 SYGVKD. This CDR3 spans 14 amino acids. With 6 bases removed from V and 4 bases from J, the gap between germline ends came to 15 bases. The CDR3 protein is CAISVRAPGETQYF. The CDR3 bases are TGTGCCATCAGCGTCCGAGCCCCCGGAGAGACCCAGTACTTC.

The V gene is TRBV10-3, the J gene TRBJ1-2, with no clear D. The germline gives CDR1 ENHRY, CDR2 SYGVKD. This CDR3 region has 13 residues. The V end was cut by 4 bases, the J end by 6 bases, with 12 bases between. The CDR3 nucleotides are TGTGCCATCAGTGGGTACACAGATCATGGCTACACCTTC. Translating it yields CAISGYTDHGYTF.

The genes are TRBV6-5 and TRBJ1-4, with D possibly being TRBD1 (5 bases). Trimming cost V 0 bases and J 10 bases, with 12 bases left between them. The CDR3 totals 14 residues. Germline V gives CDR1 MNHEY, CDR2 SVGAGI. CDR3 protein: CASSYSGGEGKLFF. Written as DNA, the CDR3 is TGTGCCAGCAGTTACTCCGGGGGTGAGGGAAAACTGTTTTTT.

The table lists this clonotype with a few counts. V gene TRBV29-1 combines with J gene TRBJ2-7, with D unresolved. This CDR3 spans 12 amino acids. Germline assignment: CDR1 SQVTM and CDR2 ANQGSEA. V was clipped by 2 bases and J by 8 bases, with 13 bases between them. This chain's CDR3 is CSVELLAPQQYF. The CDR3, as DNA: TGCAGCGTTGAATTGCTGGCCCCCCAGCAGTACTTC.

The chain joins TRBV20-1 to TRBJ2-2; TRBD1 matches at 8 bases. V trimming: 1 base; J trimming: 4 bases; junction bases outside the gene matches: 5. Germline V CDR1 and CDR2: DFQATT, SNEGSKA (reference sequence). This CDR3 comprises 15 residues. CDR3 residues: CSARADRVGTGELFF. The CDR3 nucleotides are TGCAGTGCTAGAGCGGACAGGGTAGGCACCGGGGAGCTGTTTTTT.

This clonotype was found a few times. CDR3 bases: TGTGCCAGCAGCGTAGGGGGTCTGGAACTGCCGCCTGAAGCTTTCTTT. Translated, it gives CASSVGGLELPPEAFF. The chain carries TRBV9 and TRBJ1-1; D is unclear. The length of the CDR3 is 16 residues. The V end was cut by 0 bases, the J end by 6 bases, with 18 bases between. The germline V gene has CDR1 SGDLS and CDR2 YYNGEE.

In this sample, this clonotype turned up a few times. This chain uses TRBV24-1 with TRBJ2-2, with 8 bases matching TRBD1. This CDR3 has 16 amino acids. Germline V gene lookup returns CDR1 KGHDR and CDR2 SFDVKD. With V trimmed by 2 bases and J by 0 bases, 1 base remained unmatched. CDR3 DNA: TGTGCCACCAGTGATTGGGGACAGGCGAACACCGGGGAGCTGTTTTTT. This sequence encodes CATSDWGQANTGELFF.

This clonotype was found a few times. This chain connects TRBV7-2 to TRBJ1-1; the D is unclear. The germline V and J ends were trimmed by 5 bases and 1 base, with 8 bases remaining between them. Germline values: CDR1 SGHTA, CDR2 FQGNSA. The CDR3 totals 13 residues. Here the CDR3 DNA reads TGTGCCAGCAGCCCCGAGGGGAACACTGAAGCTTTCTTT. This codes for CASSPEGNTEAFF. Combining the CDR3 with reference TRBV7-2 and TRBJ1-1 gives the whole variable domain GAGVSQSPSNKVTEKGKDVELRCDPISGHTALYWYRQSLGQGLEFLIYFQGNSAPDKSGLPSDRFSAERTGGSVSTLTIQRTQQEDSAVYLCASSPEGNTEAFFGQGTRLTVV.

The V and J genes are TRBV12-3 or TRBV12-4 and TRBJ2-6; maybe TRBD2 (5 bases). The V end lost 1 base, the J end lost 1 base, and 14 bases lay between the germline ends. This CDR3 is 18 amino acids long. The CDR3, as DNA: TGTGCCAGCAGTTTAGAGCCCAGACGGGAATCTGGGGCCAACGTCCTGACTTTC. Residues: CASSLEPRRESGANVLTF.

The chain carries TRBV4-3 and TRBJ2-1, with D uncertain. Germline V gene sequence: CDR1 LGHNA, CDR2 YSLEER. The CDR3 extends over 13 amino acids. Trimming stripped 0 bases from V and 6 bases from J, with 6 bases between. CDR3 in amino acids: CASSQEAINEQFF. CDR3 in DNA: TGCGCCAGCAGCCAAGAGGCTATCAATGAGCAGTTCTTC.

This clonotype has more than one count but fewer than ten. The V call is TRBV5-1, the J call TRBJ2-7, with TRBD2 identical over 14 bases. The junction had 9 bases not matched to a gene; V was cut back by 5 bases and J by 5 bases. The CDR3 has 16 amino acids. CDR1 is SGHRS, CDR2 YFSETQ, per germline. In DNA form, the CDR3 reads TGCGCCAGCAGTTGGCCCCCGGGACTAGCGGGGGACGAGCAGTACTTC. Translation: CASSWPPGLAGDEQYF.

The chain is built from TRBV12-5 and TRBJ2-3; 15 bases align to TRBD2. The V gene end was trimmed by 1 base and the J gene end by 5 bases; junction bases not matched to a gene: 7. The CDR3 extends over 18 amino acids. CDR1 and CDR2 (germline): LGHNT, FRNRAP. CDR3 amino acids: CASGLEYGGLAGGDTQYF. CDR3 in DNA: TGTGCTAGTGGTTTGGAATACGGGGGACTAGCGGGAGGAGATACGCAGTATTTT.

V gene TRBV24-1 combines with J gene TRBJ1-2, with D maybe TRBD1 (6 bases). Germline assignment: CDR1 KGHDR and CDR2 SFDVKD. V was shortened by 3 bases and J by 2 bases, with 15 bases between the two germline ends. The CDR3 contains 16 residues. Written as DNA, the CDR3 is TGTGCCACCAGTGATCCTACCCTTCAGGGGAACTATGGCTACACCTTC. Protein product: CATSDPTLQGNYGYTF.

This clonotype was recorded a few times. The CDR3 spells CASSQRGIANYGYTF. CDR3 in DNA: TGTGCCAGCAGCCAAAGGGGAATAGCTAACTATGGCTACACCTTC. The chain links TRBV7-9 to TRBJ1-2; possibly TRBD1 for D (5 bases). The CDR3 length is 15 residues. Trimming removed 5 bases from V and 0 bases from J, with 13 bases in between. Germline V gene lookup returns CDR1 SEHNR and CDR2 FQNEAQ (reference sequence).

This clonotype has at least ten counts. This chain uses TRBV20-1 with TRBJ2-2; 8 bases are shared with TRBD1. Unmatched junction bases numbered 7, after V lost 5 bases and J lost 5 bases. Germline CDR1 reads DFQATT; CDR2 reads SNEGSKA (reference sequence). The CDR3 is made up of 14 amino acids. The CDR3 loop is CSAQGAWSTGELFF. CDR3 sequence (DNA): TGCAGTGCTCAGGGGGCTTGGAGTACCGGGGAGCTGTTTTTT.

Only a few counts were recorded for this clonotype. The genes are TRBV7-3 and TRBJ2-3, with D possibly being TRBD2 (5 bases). The CDR3 totals 15 residues. Germline lookup yields CDR1 SGHTA and CDR2 FQGTGA. V gave up 0 bases and J gave up 5 bases, with 12 bases separating them. The CDR3 sequence is CASSLTSAHRDTQYF. The CDR3 DNA sequence: TGTGCCAGCAGCTTAACTAGCGCACATAGAGATACGCAGTATTTT.

This clonotype turned up a few times. This sequence joins TRBV6-5 and TRBJ1-3, with a possible D match to TRBD1 (5 bases). The CDR3 covers 15 residues. V lost 3 bases and J lost 0, with 9 bases in between. In germline, CDR1 is MNHEY, CDR2 SVGAGI. This CDR3 reads CASSYAQGSGNTIYF. Written as DNA, the CDR3 is TGTGCCAGCAGTTATGCCCAGGGCTCTGGAAACACCATATATTTT.